This TCR beta chain was recovered during a study of blood T cells in healthy people across ages. Each donor had around 10 milliliters of peripheral blood drawn. The CDR3 loop spans 13 amino acids. The V and J ends lost 6 bases and 1 base, in that order; junction bases with no gene match: 1. The V gene's germline CDR1 is ENHRY and CDR2 SYGVKD. This clonotype was counted a few times. The authors ran a second PCR of about 6 to 11 cycles using a sample-barcoded 5' primer and a J-beta primer mix. TCRdb re-called the 5' RACE reads with MiXCR, one entry per CDR3 protein. The profile covers 650,000 to 900,000 distinct CDR3 sequences, with 62% appearing a single time and about 30% taken by the ten largest.

This chain links TRBV10-3 with TRBJ1-1; 8 bases agree with TRBD1. Sequenced input: blood. This receptor was obtained from a man aged 25 to 40 in good health. CDR3 in amino acids: CAIRGTGNTEAFF. The CDR3 nucleotides read TGTGCCATCAGGGGGACAGGGAACACTGAAGCTTTCTTT.